This TCR beta chain originates from a study of cytomegalovirus exposure and HLA in healthy donors. Whole-study results and caveats: There were some V segments, including TRBV6-2 and TRBV6-3, excluded as indistinguishable.

Germline lookup yields CDR1 LNHNV and CDR2 YYDKDF (reference sequence). This CDR3 region has 17 residues. Trimming cost V 1 base and J 4 bases; bases outside gene matches: 7. A remark on this clone: Its antigen is not identified.

Researchers ran the PCR with 60 Vbeta and 13 Jbeta primers. TCRdb keeps only in-frame clones here, not all; method: immunoSEQ multiplex PCR. The sample consists of around 140,000 clones, around nine tenths of them appearing once. Sequenced material: PBMCs. The clonotype comes from a woman in her twenties or thirties in good health and CMV-seronegative. This chain joins TRBV15 and TRBJ2-3; 11 positions agree with TRBD2. The CDR3 DNA follows: TGTGCCACCAGCAGAGGGGAAACTAGCGGGGGAGCAGATACGCAGTATTTT. Translating gives CATSRGETSGGADTQYF.